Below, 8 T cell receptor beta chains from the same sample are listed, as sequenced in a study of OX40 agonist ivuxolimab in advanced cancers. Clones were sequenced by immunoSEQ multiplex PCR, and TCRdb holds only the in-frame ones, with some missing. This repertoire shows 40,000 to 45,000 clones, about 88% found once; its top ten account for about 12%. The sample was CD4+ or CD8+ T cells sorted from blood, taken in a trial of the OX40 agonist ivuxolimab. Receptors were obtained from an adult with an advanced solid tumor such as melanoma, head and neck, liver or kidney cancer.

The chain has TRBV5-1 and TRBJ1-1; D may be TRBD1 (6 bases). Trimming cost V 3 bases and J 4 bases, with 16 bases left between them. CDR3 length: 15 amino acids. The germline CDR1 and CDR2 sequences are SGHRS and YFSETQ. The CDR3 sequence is CASSSYRVGSTEAFF. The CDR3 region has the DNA TGCGCCAGCAGCTCATACAGGGTGGGGTCCACTGAAGCTTTCTTT.

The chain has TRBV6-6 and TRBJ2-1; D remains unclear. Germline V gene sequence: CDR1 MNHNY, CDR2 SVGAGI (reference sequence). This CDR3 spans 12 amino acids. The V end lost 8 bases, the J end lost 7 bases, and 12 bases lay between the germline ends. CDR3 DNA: TGTGCCAGCCGCCCCGATCGGAATGAGCAGTTCTTC. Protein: CASRPDRNEQFF.

The CDR3 is CASSFTSGGSSGANVLTF. The CDR3 bases are TGTGCCAGCAGCTTTACCTCCGGGGGGAGCTCTGGGGCCAACGTCCTGACTTTC. The chain carries TRBV9 and TRBJ2-6; 7 bases line up with TRBD2. The CDR3 is made up of 18 amino acids. CDR1 and CDR2 (germline): SGDLS, YYNGEE. V trimming: 4 bases; J trimming: 0 bases; junction bases outside the gene matches: 10.

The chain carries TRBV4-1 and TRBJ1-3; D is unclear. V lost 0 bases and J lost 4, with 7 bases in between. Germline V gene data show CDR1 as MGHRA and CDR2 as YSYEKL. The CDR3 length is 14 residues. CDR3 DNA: TGCGCCAGCAGCCAAGACTCCCTCGGAAACACCATATATTTT. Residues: CASSQDSLGNTIYF.

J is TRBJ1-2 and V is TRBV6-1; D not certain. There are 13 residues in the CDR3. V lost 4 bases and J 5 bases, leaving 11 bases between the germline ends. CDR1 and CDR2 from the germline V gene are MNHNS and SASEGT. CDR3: CASSAGRVYGYTF. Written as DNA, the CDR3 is TGTGCCAGCAGTGCTGGCCGAGTTTATGGCTACACCTTC.

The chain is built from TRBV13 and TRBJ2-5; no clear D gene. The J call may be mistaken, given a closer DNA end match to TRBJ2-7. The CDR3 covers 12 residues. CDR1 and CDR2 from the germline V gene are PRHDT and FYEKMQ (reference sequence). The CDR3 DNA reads TGTGCCAGCAGCCCCAGCTCCTACGAGCAGTACTTC. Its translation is CASSPSSYEQYF.

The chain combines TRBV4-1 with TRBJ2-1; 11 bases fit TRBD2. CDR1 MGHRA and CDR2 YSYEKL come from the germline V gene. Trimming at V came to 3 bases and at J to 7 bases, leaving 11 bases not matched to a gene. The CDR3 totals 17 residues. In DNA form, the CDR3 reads TGCGCCAGCAGCCAGATCCCTACTAGCGGGAGAGGGAATGAGCAGTTCTTC. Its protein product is CASSQIPTSGRGNEQFF.

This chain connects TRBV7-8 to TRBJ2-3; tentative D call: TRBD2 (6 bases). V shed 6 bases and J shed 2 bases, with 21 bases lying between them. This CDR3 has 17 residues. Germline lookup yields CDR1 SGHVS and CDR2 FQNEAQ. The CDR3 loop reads CASSLWGDRELTDTQYF. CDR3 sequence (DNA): TGTGCCAGCAGTCTGTGGGGGGACCGGGAACTCACAGATACGCAGTATTTT.